This T cell receptor (beta chain) was documented in a study of blood T cell repertoires in COVID-19. At the level of the study: Whether acute or convalescent, the COVID-19 samples came from the United States, Italy and Spain. PBMCs, B-cell-depleted T cells, or T cells provided the cDNA or gDNA that made up the material.

Authors' processing steps: The assay estimated nucleated cells by amplifying reference gene primers. The repertoire was sequenced with immunoSEQ multiplex PCR; TCRdb's copy has only in-frame clones and lacks some. D and trimming come from the DNA, and the V and J calls and clone size come from that table. The profile shows 150,000 to 200,000 clones, approximately 78% of them singletons. V was clipped by 1 base and J by 3 bases; unmatched bases: 16. The CDR3 sequence is 20 residues long. CDR1 LGHDT and CDR2 YNNKEL come from the germline V gene (reference sequence). J is TRBJ2-1 and V is TRBV3-1 (or the pseudogene TRBV3-2); 9 positions agree with TRBD1. The sequenced sample was peripheral blood. The receptor's source is a human donor in a cohort sampled during active COVID-19. The CDR3 nucleotides are TGTGCCAGCAGCCAAGCGCGCCAGCGGGCTGACAGGGGGTACTACAATGAGCAGTTCTTC. It encodes CASSQARQRADRGYYNEQFF.